Reported below is one T cell receptor beta chain. Its target is unknown. The CDR3 loop spans 13 amino acids. Trimming took 5 bases from V and 8 from J, leaving 15 bases between them. The data originate from a study of T cell repertoires in cytomegalovirus infection. The overall study: Alongside well-studied HLA-B-restricted CMV epitopes, recently identified HLA-C-restricted CMV epitopes were also used. Study findings and constraints: Summed frequency of public TCR beta families distinguished CMV carriers with the relevant HLA.

TCRdb re-derived calls from the reads in MiXCR, one entry per CDR3 protein. The sample lists roughly 500,000 distinct CDR3 sequences; roughly a third were seen once. The receptor's source is a human donor in good health (CMV status not recorded). Some clones in this sample may be carry-over from other donors' samples. Here the sequenced sample was cultured PBMCs, taken from culture after CMV antigen stimulation. This chain connects TRBV12-3 or TRBV12-4 to TRBJ1-2; no firm D call. CDR3 in amino acids: CASSTRTGPGYTF. CDR3 in DNA: TGTGCCAGCAGTACCCGGACCGGCCCAGGCTACACCTTC.